Listed below are T cell receptor beta chains from one sample, sequenced in a study of T cell responses to AZD1222 COVID-19 vaccine. The assay was immunoSEQ multiplex PCR, and TCRdb's table has in-frame clones only and misses some. Of about 190,000 clones in the sample, about 94% were seen once. The sample in question was peripheral blood, obtained on day 0 of AZD1222 vaccination. The receptors derive from an adult in good health. Both conserved end residues are part of each CDR3. D genes are given only for firm matches. Not every row has a clone size; where given, it reads once, few, many or a size class.

j_call d_call clone_size v_call cdr3_aa
TRBJ2-7 TRBD2 . TRBV7-2 CASSSQGGLDEQYF
TRBJ2-7 . . TRBV10-1 CASIPTPVYEQYF
TRBJ2-5 . . TRBV28 CASSPRGQQYF
TRBJ1-2 . . TRBV28 CASSSDSYGYTF
TRBJ2-5 . . TRBV12-5 CASGLEETQYF
TRBJ1-2 . . TRBV2 CASTTSGQAVNYGYTF
TRBJ1-4 . . TRBV7-2 CASSEGYRDGTNEKLFF
TRBJ1-1 . . TRBV11-2 CASSLSPEGMNTEAFF
TRBJ1-4 . . TRBV29-1 CSALRDEKLFF
TRBJ2-2 . . TRBV28 CASSFADTGELFF
TRBJ2-7 TRBD1 . TRBV28 CASSLGTGGASYEQYF
TRBJ2-1 TRBD2 once TRBV15 CATSPILAGAVEQFF